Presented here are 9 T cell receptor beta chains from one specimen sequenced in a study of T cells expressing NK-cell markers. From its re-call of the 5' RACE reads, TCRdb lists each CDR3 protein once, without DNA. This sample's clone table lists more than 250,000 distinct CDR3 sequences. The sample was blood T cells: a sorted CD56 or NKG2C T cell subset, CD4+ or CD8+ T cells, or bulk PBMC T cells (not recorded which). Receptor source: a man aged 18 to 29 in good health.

The CDR3 is CASSSRGASRQFF. The chain is built from TRBV7-2 and TRBJ2-1; TCRdb lists TRBD2, though no DNA is available to test this call. Germline CDR1 SGHTA, CDR2 FQGNSA. This CDR3 has 13 residues. The complete variable domain, with remaining parts taken from reference TRBV7-2 and TRBJ2-1, reads GAGVSQSPSNKVTEKGKDVELRCDPISGHTALYWYRQSLGQGLEFLIYFQGNSAPDKSGLPSDRFSAERTGGSVSTLTIQRTQQEDSAVYLCASSSRGASRQFFGPGTRLTVL.

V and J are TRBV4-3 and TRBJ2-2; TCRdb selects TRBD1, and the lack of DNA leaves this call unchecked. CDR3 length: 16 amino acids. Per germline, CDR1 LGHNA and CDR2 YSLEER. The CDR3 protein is CASSRKQGASTGELFF.

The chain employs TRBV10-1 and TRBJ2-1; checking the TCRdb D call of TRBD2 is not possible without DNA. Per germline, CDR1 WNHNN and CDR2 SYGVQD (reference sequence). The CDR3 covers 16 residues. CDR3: CAELPGGAGPIHEQFF.

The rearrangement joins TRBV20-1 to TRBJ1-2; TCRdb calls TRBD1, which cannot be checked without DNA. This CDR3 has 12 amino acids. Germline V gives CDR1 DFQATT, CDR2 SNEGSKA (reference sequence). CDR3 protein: CSIRKTGFGYTF.

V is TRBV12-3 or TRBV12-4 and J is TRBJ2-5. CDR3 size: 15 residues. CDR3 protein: CASSFVDVDWETQYF.

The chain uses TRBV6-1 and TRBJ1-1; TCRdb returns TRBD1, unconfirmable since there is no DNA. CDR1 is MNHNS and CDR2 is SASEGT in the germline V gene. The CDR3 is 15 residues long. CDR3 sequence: CASRRETGFGTEAFF.

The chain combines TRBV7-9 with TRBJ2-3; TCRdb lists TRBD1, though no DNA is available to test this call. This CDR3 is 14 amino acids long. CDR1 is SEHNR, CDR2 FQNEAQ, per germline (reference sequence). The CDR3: CASSSILLGENRYF.

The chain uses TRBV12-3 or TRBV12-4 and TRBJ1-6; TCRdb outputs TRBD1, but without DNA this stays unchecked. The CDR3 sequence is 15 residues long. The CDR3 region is CASSRPGQINSPLHF.

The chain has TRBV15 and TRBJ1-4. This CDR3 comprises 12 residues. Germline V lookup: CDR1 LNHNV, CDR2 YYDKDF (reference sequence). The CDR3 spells CATSREGEKLFF.